The 7 T cell receptor beta chains below were found in one sample sequenced in a study of T cell repertoires in cytomegalovirus infection (dated by TCRdb to between 2019 and 2020). The sequencer was an Illumina HiSeq 1500. TCRdb handled the public reads itself, with Q25 trimming in fastp and clone calling in MiXCR, and kept productive beta chains. Each entry is one CDR3 protein sequence, shown with its most common DNA and genes. In all, the sample holds about half a million distinct CDR3 sequences, and around 35% of those were seen once. The ten biggest clones cover around a sixth of the sample. This sample's treatment or condition label indicates: in vitro stimulation with specific CMV peptide epitopes to enrich CMV-specific T cells. Their antigens are not known. Sequenced here: cultured PBMCs, sampled from culture after CMV antigen stimulation. The receptors were gathered from a human donor in good health (CMV status not recorded). Some clones in this sample may be carry-over from other donors' samples.

As for this clonotype: A single base separates this from a much larger clone, so it may be a read error. The chain carries TRBV7-2 and TRBJ1-2; D ambiguous. The CDR3 sequence is 16 residues long. Germline V gene data show CDR1 as SGHTA and CDR2 as FQGNSA. Deletions cut 5 bases from V and 0 bases from J, with 16 bases between. The CDR3 region is CASSLLGWQPNYGYTF. CDR3 DNA: TGTGCCAGCAGCCTGCTGGGATGGCAGCCTAACTATGGCTACACCTTC.

In its sample, this clonotype was seen many times. The rearrangement joins TRBV7-2 to TRBJ1-4; 11 bases are shared with TRBD1. J was trimmed by 8 bases and V by 5 bases; bases with no gene match: 4. The CDR3 extends over 14 amino acids. Looked up from germline, CDR1 is SGHTA and CDR2 is FQGNSA. CDR3 nucleotide sequence: TGTGCCAGCAGCCGAGGGACAGGGGGAGAAAAACTGTTTTTT. Translating gives CASSRGTGGEKLFF.

This clonotype was found a few times. CDR3 sequence (DNA): TGTGCCAGCAGAACGACTAGCGGAGCCTCCTACAATGAGCAGTTCTTC. Its protein is CASRTTSGASYNEQFF. The chain is built from TRBV12-3 or TRBV12-4 and TRBJ2-1, with 9 bases fitting TRBD2. This CDR3 has 16 residues. Trimming took 6 bases from V and 0 from J; bases not matched to a gene: 6.

The chain carries TRBV7-2 and TRBJ2-5; 7 bases line up with TRBD1. Germline V gene lookup returns CDR1 SGHTA and CDR2 FQGNSA. Trimming cost V 6 bases and J 1 base; bases outside gene matches: 5. The CDR3 has 14 amino acids. CDR3 loop: CASRRTGPQETQYF. CDR3 coding DNA: TGTGCCAGCAGACGGACAGGACCCCAAGAGACCCAGTACTTC.

Only a few counts were recorded for this clonotype. CDR3 nucleotide sequence: TGCAGTGCTAGGCCCTCTGGCGGAACCAACAATGAGCAGTTCTTC. This encodes CSARPSGGTNNEQFF. The chain employs TRBV20-1 and TRBJ2-1; D not certain. The CDR3 is 15 amino acids. The germline gives CDR1 DFQATT, CDR2 SNEGSKA (reference sequence). The ends were cut back, 3 bases at V and 5 bases at J, with 17 bases in the middle.

The genes are TRBV25-1 and TRBJ1-6; 10 bases fit TRBD1. The V segment lost 6 bases and the J segment 7 bases; nucleotides outside the gene matches: 18. Germline lookup yields CDR1 MGHDK and CDR2 SYGVNS. CDR3 length: 19 amino acids. The CDR3 DNA follows: TGTGCCAGCAGCGGACATCGACAGGGGGCGCCGAGACCGAATTCACCCCTCCACTTT. This sequence encodes CASSGHRQGAPRPNSPLHF.

This clonotype was seen a few times. This rearrangement joins TRBV28 to TRBJ2-7, with a possible D match to TRBD2 (6 bases). Trimming removed 7 bases from V and 3 bases from J, with 19 bases in between. The CDR3 has 15 residues. Looked up from germline, CDR1 is MDHEN and CDR2 is SYDVKM. As DNA, the CDR3 is TGTGCCAGCACCAATACCGGGACTGGCATCTACGAGCAGTACTTC. It yields the protein CASTNTGTGIYEQYF. Combining the CDR3 with reference TRBV28 and TRBJ2-7 gives the whole variable domain DVKVTQSSRYLVKRTGEKVFLECVQDMDHENMFWYRQDPGLGLRLIYFSYDVKMKEKGDIPEGYSVSREKKERFSLILESASTNQTSMYLCASTNTGTGIYEQYFGPGTRLTVT.